This T cell receptor (beta chain) was obtained from a study of T-cell memory formation after mild COVID-19. Each CDR3 protein is one row after TCRdb ran MiXCR on the 5' RACE reads. The sample yields about 360,000 distinct CDR3 sequences, roughly an eighth seen once. Points on this clonotype: Without the conserved terminal phenylalanine or tryptophan, this CDR3 likely stems from a read error.

The CDR3 spans 15 residues. The V gene lost 4 bases and the J gene lost 4 bases, with 17 bases spanning the gap. Germline assignment: CDR1 SGHKS and CDR2 YYEKEE (reference sequence). Sequencing was performed on PBMCs or a T cell subset sorted from them (not recorded which). This TCR came from a man aged 18 to 30 who had mild COVID-19 (a few samples of this study predate the infection). Cell type and time point are not known. The chain is built from TRBV5-5 and TRBJ2-5, with D perhaps TRBD1 (6 bases). Here the CDR3 DNA reads TGTGCCAGCAGCGAGGGGACACCCTCGGGAGAGACCCAGTACTTA. It is translated as CASSEGTPSGETQYL.